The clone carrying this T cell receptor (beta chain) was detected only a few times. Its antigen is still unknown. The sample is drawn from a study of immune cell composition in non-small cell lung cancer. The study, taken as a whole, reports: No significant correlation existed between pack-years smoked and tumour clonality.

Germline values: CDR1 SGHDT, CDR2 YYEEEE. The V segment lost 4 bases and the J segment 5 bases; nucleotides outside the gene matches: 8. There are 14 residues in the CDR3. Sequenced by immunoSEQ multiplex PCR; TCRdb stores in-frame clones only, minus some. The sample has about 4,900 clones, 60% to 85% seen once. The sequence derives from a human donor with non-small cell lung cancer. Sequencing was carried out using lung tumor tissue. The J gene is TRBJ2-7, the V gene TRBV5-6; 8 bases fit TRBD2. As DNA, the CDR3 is TGTGCCAGCAGCCCCGGGGGGGCCCTAAACGAGCAGTACTTC. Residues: CASSPGGALNEQYF. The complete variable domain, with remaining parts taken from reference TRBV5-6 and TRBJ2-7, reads DAGVTQSPTHLIKTRGQQVTLRCSPKSGHDTVSWYQQALGQGPQFIFQYYEEEERQRGNFPDRFSGHQFPNYSSELNVNALLLGDSALYLCASSPGGALNEQYFGPGTRLTVT.